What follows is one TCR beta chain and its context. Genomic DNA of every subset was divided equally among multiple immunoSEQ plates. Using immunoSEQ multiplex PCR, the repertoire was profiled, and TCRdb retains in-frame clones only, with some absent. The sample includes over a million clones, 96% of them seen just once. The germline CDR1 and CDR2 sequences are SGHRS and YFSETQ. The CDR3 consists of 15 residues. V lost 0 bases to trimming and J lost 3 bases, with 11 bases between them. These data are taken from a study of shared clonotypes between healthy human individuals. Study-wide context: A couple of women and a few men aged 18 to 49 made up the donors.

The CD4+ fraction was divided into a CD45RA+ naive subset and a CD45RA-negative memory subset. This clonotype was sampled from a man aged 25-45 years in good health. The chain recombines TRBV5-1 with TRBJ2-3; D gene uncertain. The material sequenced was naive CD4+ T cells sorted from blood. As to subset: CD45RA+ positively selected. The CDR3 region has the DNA TGCGCCAGCAGCTTGGGGGTGGTTATGACAGATACGCAGTATTTT. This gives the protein CASSLGVVMTDTQYF.